Included here is one TCR beta chain sequence, with context. Germline V gene lookup returns CDR1 SGHTA and CDR2 FQGNSA. The CDR3 sequence is 15 residues long. The junction had 11 bases not matched to a gene; V was cut back by 5 bases and J by 6 bases. This record belongs to a study of blood T cell repertoires in COVID-19. As for the study in general: There were acute and convalescent COVID-19 samples, and they came from the United States, Italy and Spain. T cells, B-cell-depleted T cells, or PBMCs provided the cDNA or gDNA that served as material.

In the authors' methods: It was from reference gene primer amplification that nucleated cell counts were estimated. Produced via immunoSEQ multiplex PCR; TCRdb's table is partial and in-frame only. D and trimming come from the DNA, and the V and J calls and clone size come from that table. The sample lists roughly 250,000 clones, around 82% seen once, with 4% to 6% in the top ten. The TCR sequence derives from a woman older than 75 with active or convalescent COVID-19. V is TRBV7-2 and J is TRBJ1-2, with 8 bases matching TRBD1. What was sequenced was peripheral blood. The CDR3 bases are TGTGCCAGCAGCCCCCCGACAGGGGACGTTCATGGCTACACCTTC. This translates into CASSPPTGDVHGYTF.